This T cell receptor beta chain was recorded in a study of shared clonotypes between healthy human individuals. The study, taken as a whole, reports: Memory subsets generally showed smaller estimated richness than naive subsets did. When naive CD4 clonotypes were compared across a few donors, around 5% were shared.

Here immunoSEQ multiplex PCR was the method, and the copy in TCRdb shows in-frame clones only, minus some. The table includes over 950,000 clones, around 77% detected once. In the case of this clone: Antigen: not known.

After removal of 8 bases from V and 8 bases from J, the junction contained 12 bases not matched to a gene. The CDR3 totals 15 residues. Germline CDR1 reads MDHEN; CDR2 reads SYDVKM. This clonotype was obtained from a man aged 18 to 30 in good health. Some clones in this sample may be carry-over from other donors' samples. The specimen sequenced was memory CD4+ T cells from PBMCs. Subset of the sample: CD45RA-negative fraction. The rearrangement uses TRBV28 and TRBJ1-4; 9 nucleotides match TRBD1. Here the CDR3 reads CASSALGQGEEKLFF. DNA of the CDR3: TGTGCCAGCTCCGCCCTGGGACAGGGAGAGGAAAAACTGTTTTTT.